The 32 T cell receptor beta chains listed next were all sequenced from one sample in a study of T-cell memory formation after mild COVID-19. TCRdb redid the calling of the 5' RACE reads with MiXCR, one entry per CDR3 protein. Of 300,000 to 400,000 distinct CDR3 sequences in the sample, more than 15% are singletons; the top ten hold 20% to 25%. The sequenced material came from PBMCs or a T cell subset sorted from them (not recorded which). These receptors were taken from a man aged 18 to 35 who had mild COVID-19 (a few samples of this study predate the infection). Cell type and time point are not known.

To note about this clonotype: Because the CDR3's place on the DNA is in doubt, the DNA is left out and the CDR3 is given as listed by TCRdb. The chain joins TRBV5-1 to TRBJ2-2. The CDR3 is 17 residues long, counting both termini. Germline-derived CDR1 and CDR2 are SGHRS and YFSETQ. CDR3 in amino acids: CASSLAVGAYTGELFFF.

In this sample, this clonotype turned up a few times. The chain joins TRBV6-4 to TRBJ2-1, with TRBD2 as a possible D gene (5 bases). The length of the CDR3 is 17 residues. Per the germline V gene, CDR1 is MRHNA and CDR2 is SNTAGT. The ends were cut back, 6 bases at V and 0 bases at J, with 18 bases in the middle. CDR3 DNA sequence: TGTGCCAGCAGCGCCCGATGGACGGGAAGCTCCTACAATGAGCAGTTCTTC. Translating gives CASSARWTGSSYNEQFF.

The J gene is TRBJ1-2, the V gene TRBV7-3, with a possible D match to TRBD1 (5 bases). Looked up from germline, CDR1 is SGHTA and CDR2 is FQGTGA. This CDR3 comprises 14 residues. V was shortened by 5 bases and J by 8 bases, with 18 bases between the two germline ends. CDR3 region: CASSLTPGGEGYTF. CDR3 bases: TGTGCCAGCAGCCTTACCCCTGGGGGGGAAGGCTACACCTTC. Full variable domain (remainder filled in from reference TRBV7-3 and TRBJ1-2): GAGVSQTPSNKVTEKGKYVELRCDPISGHTALYWYRQSLGQGPEFLIYFQGTGAADDSGLPNDRFFAVRPEGSVSTLKIQRTERGDSAVYLCASSLTPGGEGYTFGSGTRLTVV.

This clonotype was found a few times. The chain links TRBV2 to TRBJ1-2, with TRBD1 identical over 8 bases. Germline V gene lookup returns CDR1 SNHLY and CDR2 FYNNEI. This CDR3 has 17 amino acids. V shed 2 bases, J shed 7 bases, and the junction held 15 bases outside the gene matches. Here the CDR3 reads CASSENDRGWLSSGYTF. CDR3 bases: TGTGCCAGCAGTGAAAACGACAGGGGATGGCTTTCGAGTGGCTACACCTTC. Supplemented by reference TRBV2 and TRBJ1-2, the full variable domain reads EPEVTQTPSHQVTQMGQEVILRCVPISNHLYFYWYRQILGQKVEFLVSFYNNEISEKSEIFDDQFSVERPDGSNFTLKIRSTKLEDSAMYFCASSENDRGWLSSGYTFGSGTRLTVV.

This chain links TRBV7-2 with TRBJ2-7; tentatively, D is TRBD1 or TRBD2 (5 bases each). The germline V gene encodes CDR1 SGHTA and CDR2 FQGNSA. V dropped 3 bases and J dropped 2 bases, with 23 bases sitting between them. The CDR3 is 18 residues long. The CDR3 sequence: CASSLGWDQTARAYEQYF. In DNA, the CDR3 is TGTGCCAGCAGCTTGGGGTGGGACCAAACAGCTCGAGCCTACGAGCAGTACTTC.

Ten or more counts support this clonotype. This chain connects TRBV4-3 to TRBJ2-7; 7 positions match TRBD2. Germline loops: CDR1 LGHNA, CDR2 YSLEER. Trimming cost V 2 bases and J 4 bases; bases outside gene matches: 5. The CDR3 sequence is 14 residues long. The CDR3 loop is CASSQIDGGYEQYF. In nucleotides, the CDR3 is TGCGCCAGCAGCCAAATCGACGGGGGGTACGAGCAGTACTTC.

This clonotype was counted at least ten times. This chain uses TRBV7-2 with TRBJ2-1; D uncertain. CDR1 SGHTA and CDR2 FQGNSA come from the germline V gene. The CDR3 sequence is 13 residues long. V was pared by 3 bases and J by 4 bases, with 7 bases between. The DNA for the CDR3 is TGTGCCAGCAGCTTGGTAGGATACAATGAGCAGTTCTTC. It translates to CASSLVGYNEQFF.

There are a few counts of this clonotype. The chain recombines TRBV5-1 with TRBJ2-7, with D maybe TRBD1 (6 bases). V lost 1 base, J lost 6 bases, and 11 bases lay in between. This CDR3 has 13 residues. The germline CDR1 and CDR2 sequences are SGHRS and YFSETQ. CDR3 sequence reads: CASSLTGSSEQYV. The CDR3, as DNA: TGCGCCAGCAGCTTGACAGGGTCTTCCGAGCAGTACGTC.

This clonotype came up a few times. This sequence joins TRBV7-2 and TRBJ2-7; TRBD2 aligns across 10 bases. V gave up 5 bases and J gave up 4 bases; unmatched junction bases: 8. CDR1 and CDR2 from the germline V gene are SGHTA and FQGNSA. The CDR3 loop spans 15 amino acids. The CDR3 DNA sequence: TGTGCCAGCAGCCGCCCAGCGGGGGGGGGATACGAGCAGTACTTC. Its translation: CASSRPAGGGYEQYF.

This clonotype was seen only a few times. The chain has TRBV5-1 and TRBJ1-1, with 9 bases aligning to TRBD1. The CDR3 has 17 residues. Trimming at V came to 3 bases and at J to 3 bases, leaving 12 bases not matched to a gene. Germline V lookup: CDR1 SGHRS, CDR2 YFSETQ. CDR3 coding DNA: TGCGCCAGCAGCTCACCCCGGGACAGGGTAGAAGACACTGAAGCTTTCTTT. It is translated as CASSSPRDRVEDTEAFF.

The rearrangement joins TRBV19 to TRBJ2-3; no definite D call. The CDR3 sequence is 14 residues long. Per germline, CDR1 LNHDA and CDR2 SQIVND (reference sequence). Trimming took 7 bases from V and 2 from J, leaving 13 bases between them. The CDR3 bases are TGTGCCAGTATGTCGGGCCCCTACACAGATACGCAGTATTTT. Protein: CASMSGPYTDTQYF.

The rearrangement uses TRBV11-2 and TRBJ2-5; a weak D match, TRBD2 (6 bases). The CDR3 runs 16 residues. Trimming removed 6 bases at V and 4 bases at J, with 21 bases between. Germline loops: CDR1 SGHAT, CDR2 FQNNGV. The CDR3 coding sequence is TGTGCCAGCAGGCACCCTGGGAGGCGCGGCTCAGAGACCCAGTACTTC. The encoded protein is CASRHPGRRGSETQYF.

This chain joins TRBV10-1 and TRBJ2-2, with a tentative D call TRBD1 (5 bases). Germline V gene lookup returns CDR1 WNHNN and CDR2 SYGVQD (reference sequence). Deletions cut 5 bases from V and 5 bases from J, with 6 bases between. CDR3 length equals 12 residues. The CDR3 here is CASSRQTGELFF. In nucleotides, the CDR3 is TGCGCCAGCAGTAGACAGACCGGGGAGCTGTTTTTT.

This clonotype has more than one count but fewer than ten. The chain employs TRBV14 and TRBJ1-6; 8 bases agree with TRBD1. The V gene's germline CDR1 is SGHDN and CDR2 FVKESK. Trimming at V came to 0 bases and at J to 0 bases, leaving 4 bases not matched to a gene. The CDR3 totals 18 residues. CDR3 residues: CASSQDRGLSSYNSPLHF. The CDR3 coding sequence is TGTGCCAGCAGCCAAGACAGGGGGCTGAGCTCCTATAATTCACCCCTCCACTTT.

This clonotype was recorded a few times. V usage is TRBV10-3 and J usage is TRBJ1-2, with unresolved D. The CDR3 extends over 14 amino acids. CDR1 and CDR2 from the germline V gene are ENHRY and SYGVKD. Trimming stripped 3 bases from V and 3 bases from J, with 11 bases between. The CDR3 DNA sequence: TGTGCCATCAGTGATAACAGAATCTACTATGGCTACACCTTC. This gives the protein CAISDNRIYYGYTF.

The table lists this clonotype with a few counts. CDR3 protein: CSAPRVGAAEAFF. CDR3 DNA sequence: TGCAGTGCCCCGAGGGTGGGGGCCGCTGAAGCTTTCTTT. V is TRBV20-1 and J is TRBJ1-1, with a possible D match to TRBD1 (6 bases). The CDR3 is made up of 13 amino acids. Trimming stripped 6 bases from V and 6 bases from J, with 17 bases between. The germline gives CDR1 DFQATT, CDR2 SNEGSKA (reference sequence).

This clonotype was seen at least ten times. The chain has TRBV18 and TRBJ1-1, with TRBD1 as a possible D gene (5 bases). The V end was cut by 5 bases, the J end by 1 base, with 8 bases between. CDR1 is KGHSH, CDR2 LQKENI, per germline. The CDR3 sequence is 13 residues long. CDR3 coding DNA: TGTGCCAGCTCATCGGGACGGAACACTGAAGCTTTCTTT. Its protein product is CASSSGRNTEAFF.

The rearrangement joins TRBV30 to TRBJ1-2; tentative D call: TRBD1 (5 bases). V lost 8 bases to trimming and J lost 4 bases, with 11 bases between them. Per germline, CDR1 GTSNPN and CDR2 SVGIG (reference sequence). The CDR3 sequence is 11 residues long. The CDR3 DNA sequence: TGTGCCAGGTCCCAGGGCTATGGCTACACCTTC. This encodes CARSQGYGYTF.

This clonotype has more than one count but fewer than ten. The gene calls are TRBV15 and TRBJ2-7; D not certain. Trimming left V 0 bases short and J 1 base short, with 4 bases between. Germline CDR1 reads LNHNV; CDR2 reads YYDKDF (reference sequence). The CDR3 totals 13 residues. The CDR3: CATSREGSYEQYF. DNA for the CDR3: TGTGCCACCAGCAGAGAAGGGTCCTACGAGCAGTACTTC.

This clonotype showed up just a few times. This chain connects TRBV29-1 to TRBJ1-1, with D perhaps TRBD1 (5 bases). This CDR3 comprises 15 residues. Germline CDR1 reads SQVTM; CDR2 reads ANQGSEA. V was shortened by 5 bases and J by 3 bases, with 19 bases between the two germline ends. The CDR3 region is CSVKKQASLDTEAFF. The CDR3 DNA follows: TGCAGCGTTAAAAAACAGGCTTCCTTGGACACTGAAGCTTTCTTT.

The sample holds a few counts of this clonotype. This sequence joins TRBV7-6 and TRBJ2-3; unclear D gene. This CDR3 spans 14 amino acids. Trimming shortened V by 6 bases and J by 2 bases, and 12 bases separated the two germline ends. Germline V gene lookup returns CDR1 SGHVS and CDR2 FNYEAQ. CDR3 sequence (DNA): TGTGCCAGCAGACTTGGACCTACCACAGATACGCAGTATTTT. This codes for CASRLGPTTDTQYF.

A word on this clonotype: An end of the junction differs from the germline gene, which may be a read error. V usage is TRBV7-2 and J usage is TRBJ2-5, with D maybe TRBD1 (5 bases). CDR1 and CDR2 (germline): SGHTA, FQGNSA. The CDR3 runs to 17 residues. The DNA for the CDR3 is TGTGCCAGCACCTTAGCTCCAGGGTGGCCGAAACAAGAGACCCAGTACTTC. Translated: CASTLAPGWPKQETQYF.

There are a few counts of this clonotype. V and J are TRBV20-1 and TRBJ1-1; 7 nucleotides line up with TRBD1. The CDR3 is made up of 15 amino acids. With 6 bases clipped from V and 1 base from J, the junction kept 11 bases outside the gene matches. CDR1 and CDR2 (germline): DFQATT, SNEGSKA (reference sequence). CDR3 sequence reads: CSASGTELSNTEAFF. The CDR3, as DNA: TGCAGTGCCTCGGGGACAGAATTATCGAACACTGAAGCTTTCTTT.

This clonotype was observed a few times. The chain has TRBV6-6 and TRBJ2-3; weak D call: TRBD1 (5 bases). With 6 bases removed from V and 6 bases from J, the gap between germline ends came to 16 bases. The CDR3 spans 14 residues. CDR1 MNHNY and CDR2 SVGAGI come from the germline V gene (reference sequence). For the CDR3, the DNA is TGTGCCAGCAGCTTCATGCAGGGCGAGGATACGCAGTATTTT. Its translation is CASSFMQGEDTQYF.

J is TRBJ2-4 and V is TRBV11-2, with TRBD2 matching 7 bases. The CDR3 contains 16 residues. The germline gives CDR1 SGHAT, CDR2 FQNNGV. V lost 1 base, J lost 1 base, and 4 bases stayed unmatched. As DNA, the CDR3 is TGTGCCAGCAGCTTAGGGGGGGGACGGGCCAAAAACATTCAGTACTTC. This gives the protein CASSLGGGRAKNIQYF.

The chain links TRBV4-1 to TRBJ2-7; a weak D match, TRBD2 (6 bases). Trimming shortened V by 1 base and J by 3 bases, and 10 bases separated the two germline ends. The CDR3 runs to 14 residues. Germline CDR1 and CDR2: MGHRA and YSYEKL. CDR3 sequence: CASSQARDFYEQYF. DNA of the CDR3: TGCGCCAGCAGCCAAGCCAGGGACTTCTACGAGCAGTACTTC.

The J gene is TRBJ2-1, the V gene TRBV7-2; D is ambiguous. The V end was cut by 6 bases, the J end by 5 bases, with 11 bases between. This CDR3 region has 13 residues. CDR1 SGHTA and CDR2 FQGNSA come from the germline V gene. In DNA form, the CDR3 reads TGTGCCAGCAGTCCTGGACCCGACAATGAGCAGTTCTTC. Translating gives CASSPGPDNEQFF.

This clonotype was picked up a small number of times. The chain carries TRBV5-1 and TRBJ1-1; D unclear. With 0 bases removed from V and 0 bases from J, the gap between germline ends came to 12 bases. The length of the CDR3 is 16 residues. Looked up from germline, CDR1 is SGHRS and CDR2 is YFSETQ. CDR3 sequence (DNA): TGCGCCAGCAGCTTGGATGCCGGGCCGATGAACACTGAAGCTTTCTTT. It specifies CASSLDAGPMNTEAFF.

About this clonotype itself: Germline and junction disagree at one end, which may indicate a read error. This rearrangement joins TRBV24-1 to TRBJ1-5; 7 bases map to TRBD1. The CDR3 runs 13 residues. Germline CDR1 is KGHDR and CDR2 is SFDVKD. CDR3 residues: CATSPTPRSGGDF. CDR3 in DNA: TGTGCCACCAGCCCAACTCCCAGATCAGGGGGGGATTTT.

This clonotype is a singleton in its sample. The chain joins TRBV2 to TRBJ2-5; no firm D call. CDR1 SNHLY and CDR2 FYNNEI come from the germline V gene. The CDR3 has 12 amino acids. V was cut by 6 bases and J by 5 bases, with 10 bases left in between. The chain's CDR3 is CASRERTETQYF. The DNA of the CDR3 is TGTGCCAGCAGAGAAAGGACGGAGACCCAGTACTTC.

The DNA for the CDR3 is TGTGCCAGCAGTGAGACCGGGAACCCCGGCCACGAGCAGTACTTC. This translates into CASSETGNPGHEQYF. This rearrangement joins TRBV6-1 to TRBJ2-7; a weak D match, TRBD2 (5 bases). This CDR3 region has 15 residues. Trimming took off 3 bases at V and 5 bases at J, with 17 bases between the two ends. Germline CDR1 MNHNS, CDR2 SASEGT.

This clonotype was counted a few times. This chain joins TRBV7-2 and TRBJ2-5; 12 nucleotides agree with TRBD2. The J segment lost 4 bases and the V segment lost 5 bases, leaving 5 bases of the junction unmatched. The CDR3 is made up of 15 amino acids. The germline V gene has CDR1 SGHTA and CDR2 FQGNSA. The CDR3: CASSPRLAGVETQYF. CDR3 DNA: TGTGCCAGCAGCCCTCGACTAGCGGGGGTAGAGACCCAGTACTTC.